The TCR beta chain under discussion was sequenced for a study of T-cell memory formation after mild COVID-19. Study background: TCR clusters were mostly confined to one donor each. Notes on the study in general: In second-wave clones peaking day 37, SARS-CoV-2 specificity remained unconfirmed. In pre-infection memory, a portion of responding clones appeared, which suggested that cross-reactive memory joined. Clones that got smaller from day 15 to 85 had even CD4/CD8, while clones growing later tipped toward CD4+.

MiXCR, applied by TCRdb to the 5' RACE reads, yields one record per CDR3 protein. The table includes about 560,000 distinct CDR3 sequences, roughly a sixth detected once. To note about this clonotype: Its antigen is unknown.

The sequence derives from an adult woman who had mild COVID-19 (a few samples of this study predate the infection). Cell type and time point are not known. The sample taken for sequencing was PBMCs or a T cell subset sorted from them (not recorded which).

The CDR3 DNA reads as TGTGCCAGCTCACCCAACAGGGAGAGCACCGGGGAGCTGTTTTTT. Protein product: CASSPNRESTGELFF. The chain recombines TRBV18 with TRBJ2-2; a weak D match, TRBD1 (6 bases). The V end was cut by 3 bases, the J end by 4 bases, with 12 bases between. This CDR3 has 15 amino acids. The germline V gene encodes CDR1 KGHSH and CDR2 LQKENI. Based on the CDR3 plus reference TRBV18 and TRBJ2-2, the full variable domain is NAGVMQNPRHLVRRRGQEARLRCSPMKGHSHVYWYRQLPEEGLKFMVYLQKENIIDESGMPKERFSAEFPKEGPSILRIQQVVRGDSAAYFCASSPNRESTGELFFGEGSRLTVL.